These 16 T cell receptor beta chains came from one sample sequenced in a study of T cell repertoires in cytomegalovirus infection. MiXCR, run by TCRdb on the reads, gives a single entry per CDR3 protein. The sample records under 300,000 distinct CDR3 sequences, approximately 15% being singletons. Sequencing was performed on CD8+ T cells from PBMCs. The source of these receptors is a human donor in good health (CMV status not recorded). Some clones in this sample may be carry-over from other donors' samples.

The sample holds a few counts of this clonotype. The chain is built from TRBV10-3 and TRBJ1-6; 7 bases fit TRBD1. With 2 bases clipped from V and 4 bases from J, the junction kept 5 bases outside the gene matches. The length of the CDR3 is 16 residues. Germline values: CDR1 ENHRY, CDR2 SYGVKD. CDR3 coding DNA: TGTGCCATCAGTGAGGGCAGGGGGGAATATAATTCACCCCTCCACTTT. It yields the protein CAISEGRGEYNSPLHF.

This clonotype was counted only a few times. V is TRBV7-2 and J is TRBJ2-3, with 7 bases aligning to TRBD2. Germline V gives CDR1 SGHTA, CDR2 FQGNSA. The CDR3 is 13 amino acids. The J segment lost 7 bases and the V segment lost 6 bases, leaving 7 bases of the junction unmatched. The CDR3, as DNA: TGTGCCAGCAGAGCGGGGATGAGTCATACGCAGTATTTT. Translating it yields CASRAGMSHTQYF.

This clonotype was recorded only once. This chain joins TRBV6-6 and TRBJ2-2, with 7 bases matching TRBD1. V lost 0 bases and J lost 5; bases outside the gene matches: 9. This CDR3 is 17 amino acids long. CDR1 MNHNY and CDR2 SVGAGI come from the germline V gene (reference sequence). For the CDR3, the DNA is TGTGCCAGCAGTTACTCAATCGGGACAGCATCTACCGGGGAGCTGTTTTTT. It is translated as CASSYSIGTASTGELFF.

In this sample, this clonotype turned up a few times. As the CDR3 is not closed by the conserved phenylalanine or tryptophan, this likely results from a read error. It is unclear where the CDR3 begins or ends on the DNA, so no DNA is shown, and the CDR3 is as TCRdb lists it. The genes are TRBV25-1 and TRBJ1-4; the table assigns TRBD1, which was not confirmed against the DNA. Germline V lookup: CDR1 MGHDK, CDR2 SYGVNS. The CDR3 is 14 residues long, ends included. The CDR3: CASTLKETGLLPVC.

This sequence joins TRBV7-6 and TRBJ2-6; 7 bases align to TRBD1. Per germline, CDR1 SGHVS and CDR2 FNYEAQ. V shed 5 bases, J shed 0 bases, and the junction held 4 bases outside the gene matches. The CDR3 has 16 amino acids. The CDR3 coding sequence is TGTGCCAGCAGCATCGACAGGGTCTCTGGGGCCAACGTCCTGACTTTC. Protein sequence: CASSIDRVSGANVLTF.

This chain connects TRBV5-1 to TRBJ2-7; 14 bases are shared with TRBD2. CDR3 length equals 18 residues. The germline V gene has CDR1 SGHRS and CDR2 YFSETQ. Germline trimming cut 0 bases from V and 2 bases from J; bases unmatched to any gene: 7. CDR3 DNA: TGCGCCAGCAGCTTGGTGGGGACTAGCGGGGGATCCACCTACGAGCAGTACTTC. Translated, it gives CASSLVGTSGGSTYEQYF.

This clonotype was seen at least ten times. The chain uses TRBV7-6 and TRBJ2-1, with D uncertain. Per the germline V gene, CDR1 is SGHVS and CDR2 is FNYEAQ. The length of the CDR3 is 12 residues. V shed 7 bases and J shed 4 bases, with 8 bases lying between them. DNA of the CDR3: TGTGCCAGCACAAATCAGTACAATGAGCAGTTCTTC. It specifies CASTNQYNEQFF. Full variable domain (rest looked up from reference TRBV7-6 and TRBJ2-1): GAGVSQSPRYKVTKRGQDVALRCDPISGHVSLYWYRQALGQGPEFLTYFNYEAQQDKSGLPNDRFSAERPEGSISTLTIQRTEQRDSAMYRCASTNQYNEQFFGPGTRLTVL.

Only a few counts were recorded for this clonotype. The rearrangement links TRBV15 to TRBJ2-7; D call uncertain. The germline V and J ends were trimmed by 4 bases and 0 bases, with 19 bases remaining between them. The CDR3 has 17 amino acids. CDR1 LNHNV and CDR2 YYDKDF come from the germline V gene (reference sequence). This chain's CDR3 is CATSNPPGQPSSYEQYF. Written as DNA, the CDR3 is TGTGCCACCAGCAACCCTCCGGGTCAGCCGAGCTCCTACGAGCAGTACTTC.

This clonotype was seen repeatedly, ten times or more. V is TRBV7-9 and J is TRBJ2-7; TRBD1 matches at 9 bases. V shed 5 bases and J 5 bases; nucleotides not matched to a gene: 10. The germline V gene has CDR1 SEHNR and CDR2 FQNEAQ (reference sequence). The CDR3 sequence is 15 residues long. The CDR3 is CASSPLGTGSDEQYF. CDR3 in DNA: TGTGCCAGCAGCCCGCTGGGGACAGGGAGTGACGAGCAGTACTTC.

This clonotype appeared a single time. This chain connects TRBV28 to TRBJ2-3, with D hard to call. The germline V gene has CDR1 MDHEN and CDR2 SYDVKM. The CDR3 sequence is 16 residues long. V shed 1 base and J shed 0 bases, with 11 bases lying between them. CDR3 sequence: CASSLLSTGSTDTQYF. CDR3 DNA sequence: TGTGCCAGCAGTTTATTGTCCACGGGTAGCACAGATACGCAGTATTTT.

This clonotype was counted between two and nine times. This chain uses TRBV19 with TRBJ2-5, with 7 positions matching TRBD1. Per germline, CDR1 LNHDA and CDR2 SQIVND (reference sequence). The CDR3 totals 16 residues. Trimming at V came to 6 bases and at J to 4 bases, leaving 14 bases not matched to a gene. The CDR3 nucleotides read TGTGCCAGTAGCAGGGATCGCTTACAGGGGCGAGAGACCCAGTACTTC. Protein product: CASSRDRLQGRETQYF.

This clonotype was counted only a few times. The CDR3 nucleotides read TGCAGCGTTGGATCTGGTTACGAGCAGTACTTC. The encoded protein is CSVGSGYEQYF. The chain couples TRBV29-1 to TRBJ2-7, with unresolved D. V gave up 4 bases and J gave up 4 bases, with 8 bases separating them. Germline V gives CDR1 SQVTM, CDR2 ANQGSEA. The CDR3 is made up of 11 amino acids.

In its sample, this clonotype was seen many times. V usage is TRBV19 and J usage is TRBJ2-1; the match to TRBD2 covers 7 bases. Germline V gene lookup returns CDR1 LNHDA and CDR2 SQIVND (reference sequence). Trimming removed 3 bases from V and 1 base from J; junction bases left unmatched: 3. CDR3 length: 15 residues. CDR3 loop: CASSIGGGSYNEQFF. The CDR3 DNA is TGTGCCAGTAGTATTGGGGGGGGGTCCTACAATGAGCAGTTCTTC.

This clonotype was seen only a few times. V is TRBV7-9 and J is TRBJ2-7; TRBD2 aligns across 9 bases. Per the germline V gene, CDR1 is SEHNR and CDR2 is FQNEAQ (reference sequence). The V segment lost 0 bases and the J segment 3 bases; nucleotides outside the gene matches: 12. The CDR3 runs 18 residues. The CDR3 DNA sequence: TGTGCCAGCAGCTTAGCGCGTCGCGGGGGGGCAACGAGCTACGAGCAGTACTTC. Amino acid sequence: CASSLARRGGATSYEQYF.

This chain joins TRBV20-1 and TRBJ2-1, with TRBD2 matching 7 bases. The CDR3 is made up of 15 amino acids. V was clipped by 3 bases and J by 9 bases; unmatched bases: 14. Germline values: CDR1 DFQATT, CDR2 SNEGSKA (reference sequence). The CDR3 spells CSASSGGIGGREQFF. Written as DNA, the CDR3 is TGCAGTGCTAGTTCGGGGGGAATTGGTGGGCGTGAGCAGTTCTTC.

Ten or more counts support this clonotype. The rearrangement joins TRBV7-2 to TRBJ2-1; 7 bases agree with TRBD1. This CDR3 is 16 amino acids long. Germline lookup yields CDR1 SGHTA and CDR2 FQGNSA. V was pared by 5 bases and J by 8 bases, with 15 bases of the junction left unmatched. The CDR3 loop reads CASSGRRAGGTYEQFF. The CDR3 bases are TGTGCCAGCAGCGGGAGAAGGGCAGGGGGAACATATGAGCAGTTCTTC.